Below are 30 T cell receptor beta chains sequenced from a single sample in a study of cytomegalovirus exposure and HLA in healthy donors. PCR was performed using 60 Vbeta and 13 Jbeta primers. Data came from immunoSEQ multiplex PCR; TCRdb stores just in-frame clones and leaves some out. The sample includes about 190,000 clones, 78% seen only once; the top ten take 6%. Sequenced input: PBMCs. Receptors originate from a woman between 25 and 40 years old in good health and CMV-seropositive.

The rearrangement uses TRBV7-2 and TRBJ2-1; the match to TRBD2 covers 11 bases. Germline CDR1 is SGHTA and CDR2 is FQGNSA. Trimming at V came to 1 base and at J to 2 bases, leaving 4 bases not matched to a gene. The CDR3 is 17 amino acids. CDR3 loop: CASSLVGTSGPYNEQFF. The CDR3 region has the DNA TGTGCCAGCAGCTTAGTTGGGACTAGCGGACCCTACAATGAGCAGTTCTTC.

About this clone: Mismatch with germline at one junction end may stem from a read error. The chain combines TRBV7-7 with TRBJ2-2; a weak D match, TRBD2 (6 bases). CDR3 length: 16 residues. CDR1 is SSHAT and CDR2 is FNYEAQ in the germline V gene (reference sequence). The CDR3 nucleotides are TGTGCTAGCAGCTTAGCGCGCGGGGTGTCCACCGGGGAGCTGTTTTTT. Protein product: CASSLARGVSTGELFF.

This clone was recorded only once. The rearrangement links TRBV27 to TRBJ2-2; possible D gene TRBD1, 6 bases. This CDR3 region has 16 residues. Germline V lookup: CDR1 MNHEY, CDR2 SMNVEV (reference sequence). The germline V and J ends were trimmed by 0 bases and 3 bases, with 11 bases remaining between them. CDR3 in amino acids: CASSLSSDRYTGELFF. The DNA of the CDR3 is TGTGCCAGCAGTTTATCGTCCGACAGGTACACCGGGGAGCTGTTTTTT.

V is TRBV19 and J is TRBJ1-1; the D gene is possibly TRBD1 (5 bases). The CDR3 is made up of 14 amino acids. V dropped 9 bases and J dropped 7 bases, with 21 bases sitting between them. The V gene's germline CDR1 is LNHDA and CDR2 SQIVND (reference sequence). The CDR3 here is CASAPLGVRSEAFF. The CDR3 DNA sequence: TGTGCCAGCGCTCCCTTAGGGGTAAGGAGTGAAGCTTTCTTT.

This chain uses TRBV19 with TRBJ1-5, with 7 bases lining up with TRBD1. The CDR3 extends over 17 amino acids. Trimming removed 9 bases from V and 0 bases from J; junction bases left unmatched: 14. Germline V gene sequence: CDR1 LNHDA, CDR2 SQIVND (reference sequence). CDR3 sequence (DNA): TGTGCCAGCCATAAGAGGGACAGCTCTTATAGCAATCAGCCCCAGCATTTT. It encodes CASHKRDSSYSNQPQHF.

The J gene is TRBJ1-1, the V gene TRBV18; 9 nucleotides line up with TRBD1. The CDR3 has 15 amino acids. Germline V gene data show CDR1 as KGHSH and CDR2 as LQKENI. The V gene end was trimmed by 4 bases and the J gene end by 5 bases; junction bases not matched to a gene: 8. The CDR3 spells CASSQIAGQGTEAFF. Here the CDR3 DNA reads TGTGCCAGCTCACAGATAGCGGGACAGGGAACTGAAGCTTTCTTT.

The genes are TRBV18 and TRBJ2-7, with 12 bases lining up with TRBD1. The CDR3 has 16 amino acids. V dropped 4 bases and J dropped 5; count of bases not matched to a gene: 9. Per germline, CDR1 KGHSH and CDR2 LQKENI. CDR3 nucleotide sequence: TGTGCCAGCTCACATGTCACCGGGACAGGGGGCGACGAGCAGTACTTC. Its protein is CASSHVTGTGGDEQYF.

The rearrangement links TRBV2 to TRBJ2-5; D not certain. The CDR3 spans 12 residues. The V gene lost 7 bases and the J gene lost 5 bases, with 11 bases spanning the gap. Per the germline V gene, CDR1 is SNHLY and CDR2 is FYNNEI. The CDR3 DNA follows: TGTGCCAGCAACCCTCTCGGGGAGACCCAGTACTTC. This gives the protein CASNPLGETQYF.

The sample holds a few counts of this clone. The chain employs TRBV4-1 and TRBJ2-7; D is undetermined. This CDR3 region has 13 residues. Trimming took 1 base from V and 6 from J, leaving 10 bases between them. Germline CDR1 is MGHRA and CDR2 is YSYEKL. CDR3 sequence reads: CASSQVSSGEQYF. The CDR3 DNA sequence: TGCGCCAGCAGCCAAGTCTCGTCGGGCGAGCAGTACTTC.

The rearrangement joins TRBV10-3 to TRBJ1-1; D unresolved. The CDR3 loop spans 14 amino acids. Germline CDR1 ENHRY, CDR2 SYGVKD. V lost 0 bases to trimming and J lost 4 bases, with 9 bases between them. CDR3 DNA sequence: TGTGCCATCAGTGAGTCGAGGGTCGGCACTGAAGCTTTCTTT. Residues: CAISESRVGTEAFF.

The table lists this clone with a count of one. The CDR3 bases are TGTGCCAGCAGCGCTTTAACAGGGAGGGGGGAAAAACTGTTTTTT. Residues: CASSALTGRGEKLFF. The chain links TRBV7-2 to TRBJ1-4, with a possible D match to TRBD1 (6 bases). CDR3 length: 15 amino acids. Per the germline V gene, CDR1 is SGHTA and CDR2 is FQGNSA. V was pared by 5 bases and J by 8 bases, with 18 bases between.

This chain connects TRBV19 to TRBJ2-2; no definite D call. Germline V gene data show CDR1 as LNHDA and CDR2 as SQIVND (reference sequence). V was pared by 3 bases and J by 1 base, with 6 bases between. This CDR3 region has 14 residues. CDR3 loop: CASSIFMNTGELFF. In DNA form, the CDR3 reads TGTGCCAGTAGTATTTTCATGAACACCGGGGAGCTGTTTTTT.

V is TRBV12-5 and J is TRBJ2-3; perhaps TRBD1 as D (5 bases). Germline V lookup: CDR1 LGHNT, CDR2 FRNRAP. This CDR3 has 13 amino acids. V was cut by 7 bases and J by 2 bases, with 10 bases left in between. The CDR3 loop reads CASADRATDTQYF. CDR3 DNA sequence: TGTGCTAGTGCCGACAGAGCCACAGATACGCAGTATTTT.

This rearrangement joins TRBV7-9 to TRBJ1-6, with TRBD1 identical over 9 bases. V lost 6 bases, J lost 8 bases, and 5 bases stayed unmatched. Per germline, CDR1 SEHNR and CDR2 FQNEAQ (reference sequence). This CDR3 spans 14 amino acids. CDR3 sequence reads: CASSSGTGYSPLHF. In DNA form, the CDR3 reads TGTGCCAGCAGTTCCGGGACAGGGTATTCACCCCTCCACTTT.

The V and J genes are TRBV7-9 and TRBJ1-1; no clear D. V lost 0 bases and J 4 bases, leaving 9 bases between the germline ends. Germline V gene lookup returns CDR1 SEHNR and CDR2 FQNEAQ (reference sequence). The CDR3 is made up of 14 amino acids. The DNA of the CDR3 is TGTGCCAGCAGCTTAGCCCACAGCATCACTGAAGCTTTCTTT. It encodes CASSLAHSITEAFF.

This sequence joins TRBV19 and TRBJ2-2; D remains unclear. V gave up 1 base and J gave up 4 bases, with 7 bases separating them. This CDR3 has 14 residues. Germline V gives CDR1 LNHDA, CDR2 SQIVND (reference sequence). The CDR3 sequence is CASSIAWLTGELFF. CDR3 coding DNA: TGTGCCAGTAGTATAGCTTGGCTCACCGGGGAGCTGTTTTTT.

The CDR3, as DNA: TGTGCCAGCAGCGTAGCCCCCCCGGAGGATCCCTACCAAGAGACCCAGTACTTC. Its translation: CASSVAPPEDPYQETQYF. The gene calls are TRBV9 and TRBJ2-5; D might be TRBD2 (5 bases). Germline-derived CDR1 and CDR2 are SGDLS and YYNGEE. This CDR3 spans 18 amino acids. With 0 bases removed from V and 0 bases from J, the gap between germline ends came to 18 bases.

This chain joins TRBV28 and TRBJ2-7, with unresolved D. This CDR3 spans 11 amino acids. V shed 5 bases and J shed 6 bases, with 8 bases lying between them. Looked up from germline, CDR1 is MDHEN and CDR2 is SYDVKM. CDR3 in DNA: TGTGCCAGCAGTCCTTCCGTCGAGCAGTACTTC. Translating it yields CASSPSVEQYF.

CDR3: CASNEGAAYEQYF. CDR3 sequence (DNA): TGTGCCAGCAATGAGGGGGCAGCCTACGAGCAGTACTTC. The chain has TRBV7-9 and TRBJ2-7; TRBD1 matches at 7 bases. This CDR3 is 13 amino acids long. V shed 7 bases, J shed 2 bases, and the junction held 5 bases outside the gene matches. Germline V gene lookup returns CDR1 SEHNR and CDR2 FQNEAQ (reference sequence).

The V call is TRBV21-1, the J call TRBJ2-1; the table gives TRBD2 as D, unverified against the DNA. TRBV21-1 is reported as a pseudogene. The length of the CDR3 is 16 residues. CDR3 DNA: TGTGCCAGCAGCAAAGAGTACGGCGGGGACTACAATGAGCAGTTCTTC. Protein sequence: CASSKEYGGDYNEQFF.

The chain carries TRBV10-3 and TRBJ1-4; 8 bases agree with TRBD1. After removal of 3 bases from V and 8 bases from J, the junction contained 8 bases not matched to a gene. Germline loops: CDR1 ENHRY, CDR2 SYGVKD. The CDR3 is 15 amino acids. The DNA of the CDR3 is TGTGCCATCAGTGAAATAGGACAGGGAAGAGAAAAACTGTTTTTT. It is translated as CAISEIGQGREKLFF.

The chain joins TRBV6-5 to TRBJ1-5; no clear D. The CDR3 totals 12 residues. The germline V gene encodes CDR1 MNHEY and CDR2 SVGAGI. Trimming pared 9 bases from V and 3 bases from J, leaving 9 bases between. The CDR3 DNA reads TGTGCCAGTAACAGCCACAATCAGCCCCAGCATTTT. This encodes CASNSHNQPQHF.

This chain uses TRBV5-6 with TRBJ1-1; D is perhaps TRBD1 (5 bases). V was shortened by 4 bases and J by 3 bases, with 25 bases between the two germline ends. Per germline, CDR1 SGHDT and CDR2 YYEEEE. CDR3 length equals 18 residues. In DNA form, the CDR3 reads TGTGCCAGCAGCCTCCCGCGACTGAGAGCGGGGGTGGACACTGAAGCTTTCTTT. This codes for CASSLPRLRAGVDTEAFF.

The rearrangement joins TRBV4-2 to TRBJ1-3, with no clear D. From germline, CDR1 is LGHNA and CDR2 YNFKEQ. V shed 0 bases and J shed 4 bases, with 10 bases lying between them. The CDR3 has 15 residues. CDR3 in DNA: TGTGCCAGCAGCCAAGATGCAGGTGTAGGAAACACCATATATTTT. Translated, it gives CASSQDAGVGNTIYF.

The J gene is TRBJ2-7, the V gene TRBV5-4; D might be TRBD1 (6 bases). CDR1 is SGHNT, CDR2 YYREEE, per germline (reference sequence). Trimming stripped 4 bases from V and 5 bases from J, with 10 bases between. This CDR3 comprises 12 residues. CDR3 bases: TGTGCCAGCAGCCCGGGACAAAACGAGCAGTACTTC. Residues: CASSPGQNEQYF. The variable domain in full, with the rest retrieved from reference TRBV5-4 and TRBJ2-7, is ETGVTQSPTHLIKTRGQQVTLRCSSQSGHNTVSWYQQALGQGPQFIFQYYREEENGRGNFPPRFSGLQFPNYSSELNVNALELDDSALYLCASSPGQNEQYFGPGTRLTVT.

CDR3 DNA sequence: TGCGCCAGCAGCCAAGAAACTAGCGGGAAGGTCTACGAGCAGTACTTC. Protein sequence: CASSQETSGKVYEQYF. The chain carries TRBV4-1 and TRBJ2-7, with TRBD2 identical over 10 bases. The CDR3 length is 16 residues. The germline gives CDR1 MGHRA, CDR2 YSYEKL. Germline trimming cut 0 bases from V and 3 bases from J; bases unmatched to any gene: 5.

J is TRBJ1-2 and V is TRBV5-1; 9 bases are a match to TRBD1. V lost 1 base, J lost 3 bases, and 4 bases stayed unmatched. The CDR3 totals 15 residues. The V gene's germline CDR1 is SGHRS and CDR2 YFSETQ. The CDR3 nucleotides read TGCGCCAGCAGCTTGAACAGGGGGCGAGACTATGGCTACACCTTC. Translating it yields CASSLNRGRDYGYTF.

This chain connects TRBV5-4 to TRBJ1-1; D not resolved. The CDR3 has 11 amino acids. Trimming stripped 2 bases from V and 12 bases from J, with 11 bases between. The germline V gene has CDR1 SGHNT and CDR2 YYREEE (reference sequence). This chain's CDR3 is CASSFQSGPFF. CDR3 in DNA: TGTGCCAGCAGCTTTCAATCAGGCCCTTTCTTT.

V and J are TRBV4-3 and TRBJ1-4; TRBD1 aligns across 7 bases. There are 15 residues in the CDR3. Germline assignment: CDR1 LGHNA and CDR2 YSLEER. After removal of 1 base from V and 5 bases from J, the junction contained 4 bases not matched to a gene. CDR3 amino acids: CASSQGQGSNEKLFF. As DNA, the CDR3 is TGCGCCAGCAGCCAAGGACAGGGATCCAATGAAAAACTGTTTTTT.

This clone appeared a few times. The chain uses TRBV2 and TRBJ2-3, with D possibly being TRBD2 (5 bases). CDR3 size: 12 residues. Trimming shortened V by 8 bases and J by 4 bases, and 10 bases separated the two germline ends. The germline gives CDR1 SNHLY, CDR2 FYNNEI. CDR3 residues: CASVAGADTQYF. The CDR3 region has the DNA TGTGCCAGCGTTGCGGGCGCAGATACGCAGTATTTT.